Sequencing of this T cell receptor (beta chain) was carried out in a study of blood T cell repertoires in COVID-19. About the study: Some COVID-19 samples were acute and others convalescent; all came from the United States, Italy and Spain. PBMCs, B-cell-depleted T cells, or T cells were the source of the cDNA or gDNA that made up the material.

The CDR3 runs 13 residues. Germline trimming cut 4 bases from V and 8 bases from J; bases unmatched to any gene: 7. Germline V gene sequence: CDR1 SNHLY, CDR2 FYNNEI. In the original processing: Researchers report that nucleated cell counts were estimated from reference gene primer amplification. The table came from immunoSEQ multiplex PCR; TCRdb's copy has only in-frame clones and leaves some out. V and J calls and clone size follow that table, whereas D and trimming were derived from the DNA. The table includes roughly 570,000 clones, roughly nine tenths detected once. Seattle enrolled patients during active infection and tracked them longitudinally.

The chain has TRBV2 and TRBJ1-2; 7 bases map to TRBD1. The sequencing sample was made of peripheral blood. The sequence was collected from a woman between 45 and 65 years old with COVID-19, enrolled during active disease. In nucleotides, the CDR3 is TGTGCCAGCAGTGTGACAGGGCAGGAAGGCTACACCTTC. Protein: CASSVTGQEGYTF.